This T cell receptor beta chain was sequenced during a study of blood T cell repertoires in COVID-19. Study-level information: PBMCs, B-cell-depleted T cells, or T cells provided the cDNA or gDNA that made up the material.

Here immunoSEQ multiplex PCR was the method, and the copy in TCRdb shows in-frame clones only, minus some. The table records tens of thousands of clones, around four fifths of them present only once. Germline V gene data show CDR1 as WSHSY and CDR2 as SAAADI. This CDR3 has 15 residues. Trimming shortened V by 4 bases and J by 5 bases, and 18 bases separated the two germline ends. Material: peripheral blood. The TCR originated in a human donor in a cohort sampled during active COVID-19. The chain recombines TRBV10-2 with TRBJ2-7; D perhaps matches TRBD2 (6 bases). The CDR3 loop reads CASSGSGGRLDEQYF. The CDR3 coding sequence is TGCGCCAGCAGTGGTTCTGGGGGGAGGTTGGACGAGCAGTACTTC.